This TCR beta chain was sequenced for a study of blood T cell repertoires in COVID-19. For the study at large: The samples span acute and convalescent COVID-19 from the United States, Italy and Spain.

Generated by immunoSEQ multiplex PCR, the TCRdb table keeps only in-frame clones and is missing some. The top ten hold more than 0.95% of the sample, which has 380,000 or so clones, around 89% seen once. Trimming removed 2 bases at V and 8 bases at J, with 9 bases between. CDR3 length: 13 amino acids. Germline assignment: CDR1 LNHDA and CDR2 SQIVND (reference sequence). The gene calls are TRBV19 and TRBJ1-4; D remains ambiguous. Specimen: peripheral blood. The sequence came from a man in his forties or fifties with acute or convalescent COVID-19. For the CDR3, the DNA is TGTGCCAGTAGTATATCAAAGAGCGAAAAACTGTTTTTT. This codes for CASSISKSEKLFF.